The T cell receptor beta chain described here comes from a study of T cell clonality in common variable immunodeficiency. TCRdb's table, derived via immunoSEQ multiplex PCR, lists solely in-frame clones and lacks some. The sample has under 40,000 clones, none seen only once. CVID subjects were some 15 female and around 31 male, aged roughly 8 to 65. Study-level points and caveats: Reportedly, TCR beta sequences from common variable immunodeficiency showed fewer deletions and N-nucleotide insertions.

This clone was picked up a small number of times. Its antigen is unknown. Material: peripheral blood mononuclear cells. The clonotype originates from a human donor with common variable immunodeficiency.

CDR3 DNA (partial): TGTGCCAGCAGTGGAAGCCGAGGACAGGGAATTTCACCC. Protein product: CASSGSRGQGISP. The full-length CDR3 reads as CASSGSRGQGISPLHF. This chain links TRBV6-1 with TRBJ1-6; 8 positions match TRBD1. Read coverage stops 3 residues before the CDR3 terminus; the germline J gene supplies the remainder. V was clipped by 4 bases and J by 9 bases; unmatched bases: 11. The CDR3 sequence is 16 residues long. Germline V gives CDR1 MNHNS, CDR2 SASEGT.